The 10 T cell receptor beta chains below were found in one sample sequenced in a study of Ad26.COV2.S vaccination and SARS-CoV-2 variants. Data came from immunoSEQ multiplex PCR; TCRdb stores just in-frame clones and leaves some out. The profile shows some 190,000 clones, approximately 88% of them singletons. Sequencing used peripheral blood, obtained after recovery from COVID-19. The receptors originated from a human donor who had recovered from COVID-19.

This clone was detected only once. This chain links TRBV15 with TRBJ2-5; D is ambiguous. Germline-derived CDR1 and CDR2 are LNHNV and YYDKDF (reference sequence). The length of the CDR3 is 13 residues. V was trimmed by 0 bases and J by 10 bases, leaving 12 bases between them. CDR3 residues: CATSRETSVNQYF. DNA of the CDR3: TGTGCCACCAGCAGAGAAACCTCGGTGAACCAGTACTTC.

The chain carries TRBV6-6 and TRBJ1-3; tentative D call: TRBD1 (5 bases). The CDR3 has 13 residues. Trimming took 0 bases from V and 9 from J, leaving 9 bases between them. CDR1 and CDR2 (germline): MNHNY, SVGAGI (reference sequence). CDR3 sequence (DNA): TGTGCCAGCAGTTACTCGAACGGGGCCACCATATATTTT. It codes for CASSYSNGATIYF.

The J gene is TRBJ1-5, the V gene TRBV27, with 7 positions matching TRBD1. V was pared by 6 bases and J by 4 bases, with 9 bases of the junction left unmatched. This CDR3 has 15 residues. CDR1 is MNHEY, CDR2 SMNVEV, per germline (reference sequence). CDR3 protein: CASRPRTGANQPQHF. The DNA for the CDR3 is TGTGCCAGCAGACCCCGGACAGGCGCTAATCAGCCCCAGCATTTT.

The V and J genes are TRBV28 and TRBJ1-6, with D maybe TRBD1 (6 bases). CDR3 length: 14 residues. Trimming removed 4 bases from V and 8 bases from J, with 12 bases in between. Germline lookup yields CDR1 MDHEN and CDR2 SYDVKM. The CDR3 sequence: CASSSYRADSPLHF. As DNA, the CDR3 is TGTGCCAGCAGTTCCTACAGGGCTGATTCACCCCTCCACTTT.

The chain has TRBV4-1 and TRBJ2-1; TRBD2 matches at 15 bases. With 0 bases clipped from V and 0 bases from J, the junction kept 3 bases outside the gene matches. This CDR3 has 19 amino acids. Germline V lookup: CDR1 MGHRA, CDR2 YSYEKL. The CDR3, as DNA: TGCGCCAGCAGCCAAGATAGGACTAGCGGGAGGGGCTCCTACAATGAGCAGTTCTTC. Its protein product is CASSQDRTSGRGSYNEQFF.

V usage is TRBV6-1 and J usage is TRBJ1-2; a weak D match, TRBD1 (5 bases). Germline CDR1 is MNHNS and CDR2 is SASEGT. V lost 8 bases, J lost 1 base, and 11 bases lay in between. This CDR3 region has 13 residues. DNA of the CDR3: TGTGCCAGCCGCTGGCAGGGTAACTATGGCTACACCTTC. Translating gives CASRWQGNYGYTF.

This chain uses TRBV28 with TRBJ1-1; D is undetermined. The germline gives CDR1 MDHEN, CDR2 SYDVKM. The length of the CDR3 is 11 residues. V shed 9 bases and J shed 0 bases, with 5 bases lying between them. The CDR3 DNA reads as TGTGCCAGTCTCGTGAACACTGAAGCTTTCTTT. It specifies CASLVNTEAFF. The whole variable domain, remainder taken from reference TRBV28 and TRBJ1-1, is DVKVTQSSRYLVKRTGEKVFLECVQDMDHENMFWYRQDPGLGLRLIYFSYDVKMKEKGDIPEGYSVSREKKERFSLILESASTNQTSMYLCASLVNTEAFFGQGTRLTVV.

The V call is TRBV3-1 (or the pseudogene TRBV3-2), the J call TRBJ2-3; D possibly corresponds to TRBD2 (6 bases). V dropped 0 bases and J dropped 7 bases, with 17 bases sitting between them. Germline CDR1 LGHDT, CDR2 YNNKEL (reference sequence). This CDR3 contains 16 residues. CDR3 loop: CASSQEGQGGGNTQYF. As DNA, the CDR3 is TGTGCCAGCAGCCAAGAGGGGCAGGGAGGAGGGAATACGCAGTATTTT.

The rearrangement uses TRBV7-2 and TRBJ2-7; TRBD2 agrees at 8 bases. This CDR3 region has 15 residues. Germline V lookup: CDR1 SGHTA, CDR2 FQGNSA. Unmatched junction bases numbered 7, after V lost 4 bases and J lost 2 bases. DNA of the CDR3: TGTGCCAGCAGCTCCTACCGGGGGGGCCCCTACGAGCAGTACTTC. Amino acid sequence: CASSSYRGGPYEQYF.

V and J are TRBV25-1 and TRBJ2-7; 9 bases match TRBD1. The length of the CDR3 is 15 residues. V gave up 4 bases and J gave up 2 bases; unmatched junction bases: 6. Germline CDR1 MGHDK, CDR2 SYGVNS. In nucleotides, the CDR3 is TGTGCCAGCAGTGGCCGGGACAGGGTCCCCTACGAGCAGTACTTC. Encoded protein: CASSGRDRVPYEQYF.